This TCR beta chain was captured in a study of identical twins. Regarding the study as a whole: Conclusions were based on cross-sectional statistical analysis, without following the same donors.

Unmatched junction bases numbered 2, after V lost 5 bases and J lost 0 bases. Germline CDR1 reads KGHDR; CDR2 reads SFDVKD. There are 14 residues in the CDR3. Every sampled donor was Caucasian and healthy. TCRdb used MiXCR to reprocess the 5' RACE reads, holding one entry per CDR3 protein. Among 1.5 million to 2 million distinct CDR3 sequences listed, under 35% were seen once. In regard to this clonotype: The target antigen is unknown.

This TCR came from a newborn girl in good health. What was sequenced was cord blood. The V and J genes are TRBV24-1 and TRBJ2-7, with TRBD1 identical over 8 bases. The CDR3 sequence: CATSGGQGSYEQYF. CDR3 DNA sequence: TGTGCCACCAGTGGTGGACAGGGCTCCTACGAGCAGTACTTC.